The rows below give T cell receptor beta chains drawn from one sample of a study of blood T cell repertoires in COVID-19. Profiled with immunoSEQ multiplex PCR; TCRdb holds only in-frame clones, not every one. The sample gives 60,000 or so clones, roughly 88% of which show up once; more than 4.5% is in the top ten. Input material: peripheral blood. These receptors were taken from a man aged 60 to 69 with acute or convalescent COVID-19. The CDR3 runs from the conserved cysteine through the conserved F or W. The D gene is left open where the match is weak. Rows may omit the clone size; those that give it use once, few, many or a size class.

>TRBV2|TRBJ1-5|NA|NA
CASRVRGNQPQHF
TGTGCCAGCAGGGTTAGGGGGAATCAGCCCCAGCATTTT
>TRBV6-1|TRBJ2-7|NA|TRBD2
CASSAPTSGRAVSFYEQYF
TGTGCCAGCAGTGCCCCGACTAGCGGGAGGGCCGTAAGCTTCTACGAGCAGTACTTC
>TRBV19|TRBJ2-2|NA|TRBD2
CASSIVTGLAGGRSGELFF
TGTGCCAGTAGTATAGTAACGGGACTAGCGGGAGGACGTTCCGGGGAGCTGTTTTTT
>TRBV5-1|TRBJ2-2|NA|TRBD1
CASSLAHTIQGAGELFF
TGCGCCAGCAGCTTGGCGCACACGATACAGGGGGCCGGGGAGCTGTTTTTT
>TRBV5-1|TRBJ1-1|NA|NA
CASSRDRSKNTEAFF
TGCGCCAGCAGCCGTGACAGGTCTAAGAACACTGAAGCTTTCTTT
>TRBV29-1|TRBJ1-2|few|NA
CSGGDRTYGYTF
TGCAGCGGGGGAGACAGAACTTATGGCTACACCTTC
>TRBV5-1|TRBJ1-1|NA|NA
CASSFPGRVAEAFF
TGCGCCAGCAGCTTCCCCGGCAGGGTGGCTGAAGCTTTCTTT
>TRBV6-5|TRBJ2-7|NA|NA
CASKRTTQEGYEQYF
TGTGCCAGCAAACGGACTACTCAAGAAGGGTACGAGCAGTACTTC
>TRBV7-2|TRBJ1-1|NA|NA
CASSLGNLGRPAFF
TGTGCCAGCAGCTTAGGGAATCTAGGGAGGCCAGCTTTCTTT
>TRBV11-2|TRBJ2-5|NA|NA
CASSQTAFGETQYF
TGTGCCAGCAGCCAGACAGCCTTCGGCGAGACCCAGTACTTC
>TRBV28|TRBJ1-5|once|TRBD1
CASSLRQGEQPQHF
TGTGCCAGCAGTTTAAGACAGGGAGAACAGCCCCAGCATTTT
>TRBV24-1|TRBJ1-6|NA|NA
CATTKLQDPTYYNSPLHF
TGTGCCACCACTAAATTACAGGATCCCACCTACTATAATTCACCCCTCCACTTT
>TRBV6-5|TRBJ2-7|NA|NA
CASSYWPSSPYEQYF
TGTGCCAGCAGTTACTGGCCTAGCAGTCCCTACGAGCAGTACTTC
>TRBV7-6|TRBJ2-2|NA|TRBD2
CASSFSRASGNTGELFF
TGTGCCAGCAGCTTTTCCCGGGCTAGCGGGAACACCGGGGAGCTGTTTTTT
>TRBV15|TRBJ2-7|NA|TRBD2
CATSRDLASGRWYEQYF
TGTGCCACCAGCAGAGATCTGGCTAGCGGGAGGTGGTACGAGCAGTACTTC
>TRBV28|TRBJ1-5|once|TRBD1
CASSFRVSGGLSNQPQHF
TGTGCCAGCAGTTTTCGGGTTTCAGGGGGCTTGAGCAATCAGCCTCAGCATTTT
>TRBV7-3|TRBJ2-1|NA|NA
CASSFGPYNEQFF
TGTGCCAGCAGCTTCGGTCCCTACAATGAGCAGTTCTTC
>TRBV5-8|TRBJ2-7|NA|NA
CASSFYYEQYF
TGTGCCAGCAGCTTTTACTACGAGCAGTACTTC
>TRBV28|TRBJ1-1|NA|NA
CASRRQMNTEAFF
TGTGCCAGCAGGAGACAGATGAACACTGAAGCTTTCTTT
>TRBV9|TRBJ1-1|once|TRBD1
CASTPTGANTEAFF
TGTGCCAGCACACCGACAGGGGCGAACACTGAAGCTTTCTTT
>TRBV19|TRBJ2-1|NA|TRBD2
CASSTKWTSLAGNEQFF
TGTGCCAGTAGTACGAAGTGGACTAGCTTAGCAGGGAATGAGCAGTTCTTC
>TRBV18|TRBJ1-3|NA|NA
CASSRALADTIYF
TGTGCCAGCTCACGTGCCCTGGCAGACACCATATATTTT
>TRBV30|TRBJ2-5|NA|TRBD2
CAWSGGLAGAETQYF
TGTGCCTGGAGTGGGGGACTAGCGGGAGCCGAGACCCAGTACTTC
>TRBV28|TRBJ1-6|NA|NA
CASSLRSQASPLHF
TGTGCCAGCAGTTTAAGGTCCCAGGCATCACCCCTCCACTTT
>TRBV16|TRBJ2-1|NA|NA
CASSQGGLILGEQFF
TGTGCCAGCAGCCAAGGGGGCCTAATTTTAGGTGAGCAGTTCTTC
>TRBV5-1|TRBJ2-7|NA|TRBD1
CASSWGTVLNGEQYF
TGCGCCAGCAGCTGGGGGACAGTTCTTAACGGCGAGCAGTACTTC
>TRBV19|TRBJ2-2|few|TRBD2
CASSIATSGHNISTGELFF
TGTGCCAGTAGTATAGCCACTAGCGGGCATAACATAAGTACCGGGGAGCTGTTTTTT
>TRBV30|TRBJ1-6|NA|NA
CAWNRGFSYNSPLHF
TGTGCCTGGAATAGGGGATTTAGCTATAATTCACCCCTCCACTTT
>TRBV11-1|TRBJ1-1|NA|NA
CASSLDGDLNTEAFF
TGTGCCAGCAGCTTAGATGGGGACTTGAACACTGAAGCTTTCTTT
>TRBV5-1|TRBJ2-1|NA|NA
CASRARENEQFF
TGCGCCAGCAGGGCGAGGGAGAATGAGCAGTTCTTC
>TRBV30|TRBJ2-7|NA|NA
CAWSASDRSSFF
TGTGCCTGGAGTGCCTCAGACAGGTCGTCTTTCTTC
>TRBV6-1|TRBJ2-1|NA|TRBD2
CASSEAGGWLAGVGEQFF
TGTGCCAGCAGTGAAGCGGGCGGATGGCTAGCGGGAGTTGGGGAGCAGTTCTTC
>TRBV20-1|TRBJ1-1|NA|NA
CSARGAASAFF
TGCAGTGCTAGAGGGGCCGCGAGTGCTTTCTTT
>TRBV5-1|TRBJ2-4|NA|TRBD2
CASSLAGLETSSSVKNIQYF
TGCGCCAGCAGCTTGGCCGGACTAGAGACTTCGTCGTCGGTCAAAAACATTCAGTACTTC
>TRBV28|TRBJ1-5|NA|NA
CASSLPGGDNNQPQHF
TGTGCCAGCAGTTTACCGGGGGGCGATAACAATCAGCCCCAGCATTTT
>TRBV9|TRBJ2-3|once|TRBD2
CASSWTSDMDTQYF
TGTGCCAGCAGTTGGACTAGCGATATGGATACGCAGTATTTT
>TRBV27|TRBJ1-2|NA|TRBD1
CASSYSGGSYGYTF
TGTGCCAGCAGCTACTCAGGGGGATCCTATGGCTACACCTTC
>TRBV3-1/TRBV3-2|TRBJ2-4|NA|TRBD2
CASSQGASGGIAKNIQYF
TGTGCCAGCAGCCAAGGGGCTAGCGGGGGCATAGCCAAAAACATTCAGTACTTC
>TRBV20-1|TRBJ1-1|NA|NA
CSASGLGEAFF
TGCAGTGCTAGCGGACTGGGTGAAGCTTTCTTT
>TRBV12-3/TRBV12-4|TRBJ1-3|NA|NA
CATREFSGNTIYF
TGTGCCACCCGGGAGTTCTCTGGAAACACCATATATTTT
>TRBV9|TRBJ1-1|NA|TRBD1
CASSVGAGGMNTEAFF
TGTGCCAGCAGCGTAGGGGCAGGGGGCATGAACACTGAAGCTTTCTTT
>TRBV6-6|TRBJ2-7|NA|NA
CASRPRALYEQYF
TGTGCCAGCAGACCCAGGGCCCTCTACGAGCAGTACTTC
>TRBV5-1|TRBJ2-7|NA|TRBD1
CASSFRDRDYEQYF
TGCGCCAGCAGCTTCCGGGACAGGGACTACGAGCAGTACTTC
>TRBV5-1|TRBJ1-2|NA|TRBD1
CASGGTAPVVGYTF
TGCGCCAGCGGCGGGACAGCACCCGTGGTCGGCTACACCTTC
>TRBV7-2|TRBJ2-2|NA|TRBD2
CASSFSGSAGELFF
TGTGCCAGCAGCTTTAGCGGGAGTGCCGGGGAGCTGTTTTTT
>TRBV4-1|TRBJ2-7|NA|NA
CASSQRVLYEQYF
TGCGCCAGCAGCCAGAGAGTACTCTACGAGCAGTACTTC
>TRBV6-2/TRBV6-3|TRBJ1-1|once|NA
CASSYVLVGTEAFF
TGTGCCAGCAGTTATGTCCTGGTCGGCACTGAAGCTTTCTTT
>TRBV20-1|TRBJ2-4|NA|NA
CSASPRRDIQYF
TGCAGTGCTAGTCCTAGGAGGGACATTCAGTACTTC
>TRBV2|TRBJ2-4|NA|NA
CASSPGQDIQYF
TGTGCCAGCAGTCCAGGGCAGGACATTCAGTACTTC
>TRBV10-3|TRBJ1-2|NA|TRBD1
CATVGGSSPLNYGYTF
TGTGCCACCGTAGGGGGCTCGAGTCCCCTTAACTATGGCTACACCTTC
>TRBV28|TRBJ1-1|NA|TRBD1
CASSLGAGGNTEAFF
TGTGCCAGCAGTTTAGGTGCAGGGGGAAACACTGAAGCTTTCTTT
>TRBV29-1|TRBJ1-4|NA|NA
CSVIEVGTNEKLFF
TGCAGCGTGATAGAGGTTGGAACTAATGAAAAACTGTTTTTT
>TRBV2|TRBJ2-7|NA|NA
CASSRETYEQYF
TGTGCCAGCAGCCGGGAGACCTACGAGCAGTACTTC
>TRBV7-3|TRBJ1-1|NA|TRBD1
CASSFQPTGVFSEAFF
TGTGCCAGCAGCTTCCAACCGACAGGGGTTTTTTCTGAAGCTTTCTTT
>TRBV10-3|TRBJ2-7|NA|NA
CAISETERYEQYF
TGTGCCATCAGTGAGACGGAGCGCTACGAGCAGTACTTC
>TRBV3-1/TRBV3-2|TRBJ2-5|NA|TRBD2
CASSLRTSGSRETQYF
TGTGCCAGCAGCCTTAGGACTAGCGGGAGCAGAGAGACCCAGTACTTC
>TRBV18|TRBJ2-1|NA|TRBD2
CASSPFPGLQKGNEQFF
TGTGCCAGCTCACCCTTCCCGGGACTACAAAAGGGCAATGAGCAGTTCTTC
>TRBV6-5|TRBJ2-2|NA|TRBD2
CASISSGRNRELFF
TGTGCCAGCATCAGTAGCGGGAGGAACAGGGAGCTGTTTTTT
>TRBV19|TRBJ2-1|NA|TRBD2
CASRRISGNSYNEQFF
TGTGCCAGTAGGCGAATTAGCGGGAATTCCTACAATGAGCAGTTCTTC